These 9 T cell receptor beta chains originate from one sample sequenced in a study of blood T cell repertoires in COVID-19. Here immunoSEQ multiplex PCR was the method, and the copy in TCRdb shows in-frame clones only, minus some. Of approximately 200,000 clones detected, just under 90% appear once; the ten largest clones hold around 1.3%. Sample: PBMCs or T cells enriched from blood (not recorded which). The receptor source for this set is a young man who had recovered from COVID-19.

The J gene is TRBJ2-5, the V gene TRBV5-4, with D perhaps matching TRBD2 (5 bases). This CDR3 has 12 amino acids. Trimming took off 4 bases at V and 9 bases at J, with 13 bases between the two ends. Per the germline V gene, CDR1 is SGHNT and CDR2 is YYREEE (reference sequence). CDR3 in DNA: TGTGCCAGCAGCATAAATCTGGAGGCCCAGTACTTC. Amino acid sequence: CASSINLEAQYF.

The chain uses TRBV7-2 and TRBJ2-1, with D perhaps matching TRBD2 (6 bases). The V gene lost 3 bases and the J gene lost 8 bases, with 14 bases spanning the gap. Per the germline V gene, CDR1 is SGHTA and CDR2 is FQGNSA. The CDR3 runs 14 residues. CDR3 DNA: TGTGCCAGCAGCTTCAGACTAGGGACCGATGAGCAGTTCTTC. It encodes CASSFRLGTDEQFF. The whole variable domain, remainder taken from reference TRBV7-2 and TRBJ2-1, is GAGVSQSPSNKVTEKGKDVELRCDPISGHTALYWYRQSLGQGLEFLIYFQGNSAPDKSGLPSDRFSAERTGGSVSTLTIQRTQQEDSAVYLCASSFRLGTDEQFFGPGTRLTVL.

The V and J genes are TRBV7-9 and TRBJ1-4; D possibly corresponds to TRBD1 (5 bases). The CDR3 totals 15 residues. Germline CDR1 is SEHNR and CDR2 is FQNEAQ (reference sequence). Trimming removed 2 bases at V and 8 bases at J, with 15 bases between. CDR3 in amino acids: CASSLLVGSGEKLFF. In DNA form, the CDR3 reads TGTGCCAGCAGCTTATTAGTGGGTTCAGGGGAAAAACTGTTTTTT.

The gene calls are TRBV7-9 and TRBJ2-2; TRBD1 agrees at 8 bases. The CDR3 runs to 16 residues. V was pared by 2 bases and J by 1 base, with 3 bases of the junction left unmatched. From germline, CDR1 is SEHNR and CDR2 FQNEAQ (reference sequence). The CDR3 DNA is TGTGCCAGCAGCTTAAGGACAGGGTTGAACACCGGGGAGCTGTTTTTT. It yields the protein CASSLRTGLNTGELFF.

The chain uses TRBV6-5 and TRBJ2-7; no clear D. V was shortened by 6 bases and J by 0 bases, with 6 bases between the two germline ends. The length of the CDR3 is 12 residues. Germline V CDR1 and CDR2: MNHEY, SVGAGI. Written as DNA, the CDR3 is TGTGCCAGCAGGGCCTCCTCCTACGAGCAGTACTTC. Its protein is CASRASSYEQYF.

A few counts support this clone. The chain links TRBV4-1 to TRBJ2-7; tentative D call: TRBD1 (5 bases). Germline V gene data show CDR1 as MGHRA and CDR2 as YSYEKL. The V end lost 1 base, the J end lost 6 bases, and 7 bases lay between the germline ends. This CDR3 is built from 12 residues. The CDR3 DNA follows: TGCGCCAGCAGCCAAGTGGGGCGCGAGCAGTACTTC. It specifies CASSQVGREQYF.

J is TRBJ2-7 and V is TRBV6-2 or TRBV6-3, with 9 bases aligning to TRBD2. The CDR3 has 12 amino acids. Germline lookup yields CDR1 MNHEY and CDR2 SVGEGT. The ends lost 2 bases at V and 7 bases at J; junction bases unmatched: 0. This chain's CDR3 is CASSYLAGEQYF. CDR3 nucleotides: TGTGCCAGCAGTTACCTAGCGGGAGAGCAGTACTTC.

The chain combines TRBV5-7 with TRBJ1-4, with 8 bases that match TRBD1. Being an ORF, TRBV5-7 has a function that is uncertain. The CDR3 totals 15 residues. V gave up 3 bases and J gave up 2 bases; unmatched junction bases: 3. Here the CDR3 DNA reads TGTGCCAGCAGCTGCGGACAGGGTACTAATGAAAAACTGTTTTTT. Translation gives CASSCGQGTNEKLFF.

The chain couples TRBV10-1 to TRBJ2-1, with TRBD2 matching over 9 bases. The germline V gene has CDR1 WNHNN and CDR2 SYGVQD (reference sequence). This CDR3 spans 15 amino acids. With V trimmed by 2 bases and J by 5 bases, 4 bases remained unmatched. The CDR3, as DNA: TGCGCCAGCAGTGAGACGGCTAGCGGGAACAATGAGCAGTTCTTC. Translation gives CASSETASGNNEQFF.